Following are 30 T cell receptor beta chains from one sample sequenced in a study of blood T cell repertoires in COVID-19. Only in-frame clones appear in the TCRdb table, and some are missing; sequencing was by immunoSEQ multiplex PCR. The table lists about 100,000 clones, around 90% of them singletons. The sample comprised peripheral blood. Receptor source: a man between 65 and 85 years old with acute or convalescent COVID-19.

The chain has TRBV24-1 and TRBJ1-2; D remains ambiguous. V shed 11 bases and J shed 6 bases, with 12 bases lying between them. Germline loops: CDR1 KGHDR, CDR2 SFDVKD. This CDR3 spans 11 amino acids. CDR3 in DNA: TGTGCCATCGGAGGTCAAGATGGCTACACCTTC. Its protein product is CAIGGQDGYTF.

The V gene is TRBV2, the J gene TRBJ1-3, with 7 bases lining up with TRBD1. Germline-derived CDR1 and CDR2 are SNHLY and FYNNEI. The CDR3 sequence is 15 residues long. V was pared by 6 bases and J by 2 bases, with 7 bases of the junction left unmatched. CDR3 residues: CASSREGAAGNTIYF. The CDR3 region has the DNA TGTGCCAGCAGCCGTGAGGGGGCTGCTGGAAACACCATATATTTT.

This rearrangement joins TRBV19 to TRBJ1-2; D possibly corresponds to TRBD1 (5 bases). The CDR3 runs to 13 residues. Germline V gene sequence: CDR1 LNHDA, CDR2 SQIVND (reference sequence). The V end was cut by 3 bases, the J end by 5 bases, with 10 bases between. Written as DNA, the CDR3 is TGTGCCAGTAGTATGGGGACTGGGTATGGCTACACCTTC. This sequence encodes CASSMGTGYGYTF.

This sequence joins TRBV7-2 and TRBJ2-7, with TRBD2 matching 7 bases. The junction had 9 bases not matched to a gene; V was cut back by 5 bases and J by 2 bases. Germline values: CDR1 SGHTA, CDR2 FQGNSA. There are 15 residues in the CDR3. In DNA form, the CDR3 reads TGTGCCAGCAGCACCCGCCCGGGAGGCCCCTACGAGCAGTACTTC. The encoded protein is CASSTRPGGPYEQYF.

The rearrangement links TRBV6-6 to TRBJ2-3; TRBD2 might be the D (5 bases). The CDR3 extends over 14 amino acids. Germline CDR1 is MNHNY and CDR2 is SVGAGI (reference sequence). V was pared by 2 bases and J by 8 bases, with 14 bases between. This CDR3 is CASSYLQTTPTQYF. The CDR3 DNA follows: TGTGCCAGCAGTTACCTGCAGACTACCCCTACGCAGTATTTT.

Only a few counts were recorded for this clone. V and J are TRBV7-9 and TRBJ2-7; 12 positions match TRBD2. Per the germline V gene, CDR1 is SEHNR and CDR2 is FQNEAQ (reference sequence). V lost 10 bases, J lost 4 bases, and 5 bases stayed unmatched. The CDR3 spans 13 residues. CDR3 amino acids: CAIPGLAGYEQYF. CDR3 in DNA: TGTGCCATACCGGGACTAGCGGGTTACGAGCAGTACTTC.

This chain connects TRBV6-5 to TRBJ1-2, with D uncertain. The CDR3 length is 14 residues. Germline-derived CDR1 and CDR2 are MNHEY and SVGAGI. Trimming cost V 0 bases and J 7 bases, with 12 bases left between them. In DNA, the CDR3 is TGTGCCAGCAGTTACTCGTGGCTGTTTGGTGGCTACACCTTC. It translates to CASSYSWLFGGYTF.

This chain links TRBV20-1 with TRBJ2-3; D remains unclear. This CDR3 has 11 amino acids. CDR1 is DFQATT, CDR2 SNEGSKA, per germline (reference sequence). V lost 7 bases and J lost 0, with 5 bases in between. CDR3 in amino acids: CSVLSTDTQYF. The CDR3 nucleotides are TGCAGTGTCCTTAGCACAGATACGCAGTATTTT.

J is TRBJ2-7 and V is TRBV7-8; D ambiguous. CDR1 and CDR2 from the germline V gene are SGHVS and FQNEAQ. The CDR3 totals 14 residues. Trimming shortened V by 1 base and J by 3 bases, and 10 bases separated the two germline ends. CDR3 region: CASSLGLFYYEQYF. CDR3 sequence (DNA): TGTGCCAGCAGCTTAGGACTGTTTTACTACGAGCAGTACTTC.

This clone occurred once. The gene calls are TRBV10-2 and TRBJ2-7; D may be TRBD1 (5 bases). Deletions cut 2 bases from V and 0 bases from J, with 8 bases between. The CDR3 is 14 residues long. The germline gives CDR1 WSHSY, CDR2 SAAADI. DNA of the CDR3: TGCGCCAGCAGTGAGAGGGGCATCTCCTACGAGCAGTACTTC. Residues: CASSERGISYEQYF.

This clone has only one observation. CDR3 DNA: TGTGCCAGCAGTTTGCCAGGCAACTCTGGGGCCAACGTCCTGACTTTC. Translating gives CASSLPGNSGANVLTF. The chain employs TRBV28 and TRBJ2-6; no firm D call. The CDR3 is 16 amino acids. V dropped 3 bases and J dropped 0 bases, with 9 bases sitting between them. Germline loops: CDR1 MDHEN, CDR2 SYDVKM.

The chain has TRBV5-1 and TRBJ1-3; TRBD1 aligns across 9 bases. Per germline, CDR1 SGHRS and CDR2 YFSETQ. The V gene end was trimmed by 4 bases and the J gene end by 8 bases; junction bases not matched to a gene: 7. The CDR3 has 14 residues. DNA for the CDR3: TGCGCCAGCAGCCTACAGGGGGCATTGGACACCATATATTTT. This sequence encodes CASSLQGALDTIYF. The whole variable domain, remainder taken from reference TRBV5-1 and TRBJ1-3, is KAGVTQTPRYLIKTRGQQVTLSCSPISGHRSVSWYQQTPGQGLQFLFEYFSETQRNKGNFPGRFSGRQFSNSRSEMNVSTLELGDSALYLCASSLQGALDTIYFGEGSWLTVV.

The chain has TRBV7-9 and TRBJ1-2; D remains ambiguous. Trimming cost V 5 bases and J 4 bases, with 14 bases left between them. The CDR3 is 14 residues long. Germline CDR1 and CDR2: SEHNR and FQNEAQ (reference sequence). The CDR3 is CASSPDTQLYGYTF. The CDR3 region has the DNA TGTGCCAGCAGCCCCGACACCCAACTCTATGGCTACACCTTC.

The chain links TRBV7-8 to TRBJ1-3; D perhaps matches TRBD1 (6 bases). V was cut by 2 bases and J by 2 bases, with 7 bases left in between. From germline, CDR1 is SGHVS and CDR2 FQNEAQ. This CDR3 is built from 14 residues. The CDR3 DNA reads as TGTGCCAGCAGCTTACACAGGGCTGGAAACACCATATATTTT. It translates to CASSLHRAGNTIYF.

The DNA for the CDR3 is TGTGCTAGTGGTTTGGTACTTCTGGTAAACTCTGGAAACACCATATATTTT. This sequence encodes CASGLVLLVNSGNTIYF. V and J are TRBV12-5 and TRBJ1-3; D uncertain. Trimming took off 0 bases at V and 0 bases at J, with 12 bases between the two ends. The CDR3 has 17 amino acids. Germline V gene lookup returns CDR1 LGHNT and CDR2 FRNRAP.

The chain couples TRBV11-2 to TRBJ1-2, with no clear D. The CDR3 extends over 13 amino acids. The V gene's germline CDR1 is SGHAT and CDR2 FQNNGV. The V gene lost 4 bases and the J gene lost 2 bases, with 8 bases spanning the gap. Here the CDR3 DNA reads TGTGCCAGCAGCTCCGGGGTAAACTATGGCTACACCTTC. It yields the protein CASSSGVNYGYTF.

The rearrangement joins TRBV2 to TRBJ2-3; 8 bases map to TRBD2. Looked up from germline, CDR1 is SNHLY and CDR2 is FYNNEI. This CDR3 region has 14 residues. With 9 bases clipped from V and 6 bases from J, the junction kept 11 bases outside the gene matches. The CDR3 region is CASRAGAPGDTQYF. Written as DNA, the CDR3 is TGTGCCAGTCGAGCGGGAGCCCCCGGTGATACGCAGTATTTT. The whole variable domain, filled in from reference TRBV2 and TRBJ2-3, reads EPEVTQTPSHQVTQMGQEVILRCVPISNHLYFYWYRQILGQKVEFLVSFYNNEISEKSEIFDDQFSVERPDGSNFTLKIRSTKLEDSAMYFCASRAGAPGDTQYFGPGTRLTVL.

The genes are TRBV5-1 and TRBJ1-1, with D possibly being TRBD1 (6 bases). The V and J ends lost 0 bases and 2 bases respectively, with 11 bases between them. This CDR3 spans 15 amino acids. Germline V gene data show CDR1 as SGHRS and CDR2 as YFSETQ. DNA of the CDR3: TGCGCCAGCAGCTTGGCAGGGGTACCCAACACTGAAGCTTTCTTT. Translating it yields CASSLAGVPNTEAFF.

About this clone itself: The same CDR3 arises from other DNA sequences in this sample as well. V usage is TRBV24-1 and J usage is TRBJ1-2; TRBD1 is a possible D gene (5 bases). This CDR3 has 14 amino acids. The V gene lost 2 bases and the J gene lost 5 bases, with 11 bases spanning the gap. Germline lookup yields CDR1 KGHDR and CDR2 SFDVKD. Here the CDR3 DNA reads TGTGCCACCAGTGATTCCCGGGGACTGTATGGCTACACCTTC. Encoded protein: CATSDSRGLYGYTF.

This clone was counted once. In DNA, the CDR3 is TGTGCCAGCAGTGAGAGCGGTTCCTACGAGCAGTACTTC. Translating gives CASSESGSYEQYF. The chain carries TRBV27 and TRBJ2-7; a weak D match, TRBD2 (5 bases). V was shortened by 5 bases and J by 1 base, with 9 bases between the two germline ends. Germline V gene data show CDR1 as MNHEY and CDR2 as SMNVEV (reference sequence). The CDR3 has 13 residues.

The chain joins TRBV28 to TRBJ2-1, with 7 positions matching TRBD2. CDR1 is MDHEN and CDR2 is SYDVKM in the germline V gene. The CDR3 has 14 amino acids. J was trimmed by 4 bases and V by 4 bases; bases with no gene match: 4. For the CDR3, the DNA is TGTGCCAGCAGTTCCCCGGGACTATACAATGAGCAGTTCTTC. Amino acids: CASSSPGLYNEQFF.

J is TRBJ1-5 and V is TRBV6-1; no firm D call. The ends were cut back, 2 bases at V and 1 base at J, with 3 bases in the middle. In germline, CDR1 is MNHNS, CDR2 SASEGT. CDR3 size: 13 residues. This CDR3 reads CASSERSNQPQHF. The CDR3 DNA sequence: TGTGCCAGCAGTGAACGGAGCAATCAGCCCCAGCATTTT.

The J gene is TRBJ2-1, the V gene TRBV6-5; 8 bases align to TRBD2. The CDR3 runs to 16 residues. V lost 2 bases to trimming and J lost 2 bases; unmatched junction nucleotides: 5. Germline V gene sequence: CDR1 MNHEY, CDR2 SVGAGI. DNA of the CDR3: TGTGCCAGCAGTTACCCCGGGGGGGCCCCCTACAATGAGCAGTTCTTC. This sequence encodes CASSYPGGAPYNEQFF.

The chain combines TRBV19 with TRBJ2-2; D gene uncertain. The CDR3 has 13 residues. Trimming cost V 2 bases and J 5 bases, with 6 bases left between them. CDR1 and CDR2 (germline): LNHDA, SQIVND (reference sequence). CDR3 region: CASSISVTGELFF. The CDR3 DNA is TGTGCCAGTAGTATATCAGTAACCGGGGAGCTGTTTTTT.

The chain combines TRBV7-9 with TRBJ1-2; no clear D gene. Trimming stripped 0 bases from V and 6 bases from J, with 5 bases between. This CDR3 spans 12 amino acids. Germline V gives CDR1 SEHNR, CDR2 FQNEAQ (reference sequence). The CDR3 bases are TGTGCCAGCAGCTTAGCCCTAAATGGCTACACCTTC. Its translation is CASSLALNGYTF.

This clone was observed at least ten times. The same CDR3 also results from other DNA sequences found in this sample. This chain connects TRBV7-6 to TRBJ2-1; D possibly corresponds to TRBD2 (6 bases). The germline gives CDR1 SGHVS, CDR2 FNYEAQ. Trimming shortened V by 5 bases and J by 7 bases, and 9 bases separated the two germline ends. The CDR3 spans 12 residues. Written as DNA, the CDR3 is TGTGCCAGCAGCCCAGGACTAAATGAGCAGTTCTTC. This encodes CASSPGLNEQFF.

The CDR3 sequence is CASSSRSSYNEQFF. CDR3 sequence (DNA): TGTGCCAGCAGCTCCCGGAGCTCCTACAATGAGCAGTTCTTC. V gene TRBV7-9 combines with J gene TRBJ2-1; no firm D call. Germline V lookup: CDR1 SEHNR, CDR2 FQNEAQ (reference sequence). This CDR3 is 14 amino acids long. Between the trimmed V and J ends, which lost 4 bases and 0 bases, there was a span of 7 bases.

This clone was recorded only once. This chain uses TRBV3-1 (or the pseudogene TRBV3-2) with TRBJ1-6, with 8 bases lining up with TRBD1. The CDR3 length is 16 residues. V shed 5 bases, J shed 7 bases, and the junction held 10 bases outside the gene matches. Germline CDR1 and CDR2: LGHDT and YNNKEL (reference sequence). The CDR3 is CASSSSPQGANSPLHF. The CDR3 region has the DNA TGTGCCAGCAGCTCGTCTCCTCAGGGGGCAAATTCACCCCTCCACTTT.

The chain couples TRBV6-4 to TRBJ1-2, with no clear D. The V gene's germline CDR1 is MRHNA and CDR2 SNTAGT. With 1 base removed from V and 0 bases from J, the gap between germline ends came to 9 bases. The CDR3 has 15 amino acids. The CDR3 protein is CASSDWWLANYGYTF. The CDR3 region has the DNA TGTGCCAGCAGTGACTGGTGGTTAGCTAACTATGGCTACACCTTC.

This chain connects TRBV5-1 to TRBJ2-5; perhaps TRBD1 as D (6 bases). The CDR3 is made up of 14 amino acids. The V gene lost 4 bases and the J gene lost 5 bases, with 15 bases spanning the gap. From germline, CDR1 is SGHRS and CDR2 YFSETQ. CDR3 residues: CASSTGQLQETQYF. The CDR3 DNA follows: TGCGCCAGCAGCACAGGACAGTTACAGGAGACCCAGTACTTC.